This passage covers 9 T cell receptor beta chains from one sample sequenced in a study of human T cells and chemical hapten exposure. TCRdb redid the calling of the RACE reads with MiXCR, one entry per CDR3 protein. The sample carries about 360,000 distinct CDR3 sequences, roughly 4.8% recorded once. Time point reported: patch test 1, 2 weeks after DPC sensitization. Treatment reported: therapeutic diphenylcyclopropenone sensitization with weekly scalp DPC. The source was whole blood, collected in connection with sensitization to the hapten diphenylcyclopropenone (DPC). These receptors were collected from a woman aged 45 to 65 with alopecia areata. Some clones in this sample may be carry-over from other donors' samples.

The chain links TRBV15 to TRBJ2-1, with 7 bases aligning to TRBD1. The CDR3 has 12 residues. The ends lost 8 bases at V and 4 bases at J; junction bases unmatched: 2. The germline V gene has CDR1 LNHNV and CDR2 YYDKDF (reference sequence). CDR3 region: CATRQGYNEQFF. The DNA for the CDR3 is TGTGCCACCCGACAGGGATACAATGAGCAGTTCTTC.

This clonotype has at least ten counts. The rearrangement links TRBV7-9 to TRBJ1-1; D gene uncertain. Trimming cost V 3 bases and J 5 bases, with 7 bases left between them. The CDR3 is 12 residues long. Germline CDR1 reads SEHNR; CDR2 reads FQNEAQ (reference sequence). The CDR3 coding sequence is TGTGCCAGCAGCTTTTCCGCTACTGAAGCTTTCTTT. Translated: CASSFSATEAFF.

The sample holds a few counts of this clonotype. This rearrangement joins TRBV12-3 or TRBV12-4 to TRBJ1-4; D gene uncertain. The V end was cut by 6 bases, the J end by 2 bases, with 22 bases between. This CDR3 contains 18 residues. CDR3 region: CASSHVLRTGGTNEKLFF. DNA of the CDR3: TGTGCCAGCAGCCACGTTTTGAGGACCGGCGGGACTAATGAAAAACTGTTTTTT.

In this sample, this clonotype turned up a few times. The chain has TRBV21-1 and TRBJ1-1; TRBD1 was called by the table and not checked on the DNA. TRBV21-1 is labeled a pseudogene. The CDR3 spans 11 residues. The CDR3 is CASAKGGEAFF. The CDR3 region has the DNA TGTGCCAGCGCAAAGGGGGGTGAAGCTTTCTTT.

Many counts were recorded for this clonotype. CDR3 in amino acids: CSARDLAAATQYF. CDR3 nucleotide sequence: TGCAGTGCTAGAGATCTAGCGGCAGCTACGCAGTATTTT. This chain joins TRBV20-1 and TRBJ2-3, with 7 positions matching TRBD2. The CDR3 loop spans 13 amino acids. The trim removed 0 bases at V and 8 bases at J, leaving 5 bases unmatched. The germline CDR1 and CDR2 sequences are DFQATT and SNEGSKA (reference sequence).

This clonotype was seen repeatedly, ten times or more. The genes are TRBV15 and TRBJ1-2; no firm D call. Germline-derived CDR1 and CDR2 are LNHNV and YYDKDF (reference sequence). With 2 bases removed from V and 4 bases from J, the gap between germline ends came to 17 bases. The CDR3 is 16 amino acids. The CDR3 spells CATSRPDLQRSYGYTF. CDR3 nucleotide sequence: TGTGCCACCAGCAGACCCGATCTACAGAGATCCTATGGCTACACCTTC.

The table lists this clonotype with a few counts. V and J are TRBV19 and TRBJ1-5, with TRBD1 matching over 7 bases. This CDR3 is 13 amino acids long. Germline CDR1 LNHDA, CDR2 SQIVND (reference sequence). V lost 8 bases and J lost 7; bases outside the gene matches: 8. The CDR3 sequence: CASGQGGRQPQHF. CDR3 nucleotide sequence: TGTGCCAGTGGCCAGGGGGGCCGACAGCCCCAGCATTTT.

There are many counts of this clonotype. CDR3 amino acids: CASSLAGGPNGELFF. DNA of the CDR3: TGTGCCAGCAGTTTAGCGGGAGGGCCTAACGGGGAGCTGTTTTTT. The rearrangement uses TRBV12-3 or TRBV12-4 and TRBJ2-2; 7 bases map to TRBD2. This CDR3 region has 15 residues. The V segment lost 0 bases and the J segment 7 bases; nucleotides outside the gene matches: 5.

Remarks on this clonotype: Just one base apart from a much larger clone, this may be a read error. The J gene is TRBJ2-7, the V gene TRBV29-1; the match to TRBD1 covers 7 bases. CDR1 and CDR2 (germline): SQVTM, ANQGSEA. This CDR3 is 14 amino acids long. The CDR3 is CCVEDPVTGSEQYF. Written as DNA, the CDR3 is TGCTGCGTTGAAGACCCCGTGACAGGGTCCGAGCAGTACTTC.